This TCR beta chain was retrieved from a study of CD8+ T cells in alopecia areata. After isolation, RNA underwent reverse transcription to generate cDNA as the sequencing template. Using immunoSEQ multiplex PCR, the repertoire was profiled, and TCRdb retains in-frame clones only, with some absent. Here the sample spans 150,000 to 200,000 clones, about three fifths being singletons. There are 14 residues in the CDR3. Germline lookup yields CDR1 SGHRS and CDR2 YFSETQ. V lost 6 bases to trimming and J lost 2 bases, with 13 bases between them. Treatment indicated: oral pan-JAK inhibitor, 5-10 mg twice daily.

The TCR originated in a human donor with alopecia areata. Sequences were derived from CD8+ T cells sorted from blood, sampled at week 24, from a patient treated with tofacitinib. V and J are TRBV5-1 and TRBJ2-3; tentatively, D is TRBD1 (5 bases). CDR3: CASTMTVDTDTQYF. As DNA, the CDR3 is TGCGCCAGCACCATGACAGTAGACACAGATACGCAGTATTTT.